The 15 T cell receptor beta chains in this list originate from one sample, sequenced in a study of technical replicates of blood from a few donors. TCRdb keeps only in-frame clones here, not all; method: immunoSEQ multiplex PCR. The sample has some 31,000 clones, 90% to 95% seen once. The sample comprised PBMCs. The source is a human donor in good health. Some clones in this sample may be carry-over from other donors' samples.

This clone was detected only once. V is TRBV5-5 and J is TRBJ2-7, with D hard to call. The CDR3 length is 15 residues. The ends were cut back, 0 bases at V and 0 bases at J, with 10 bases in the middle. In germline, CDR1 is SGHKS, CDR2 YYEKEE (reference sequence). For the CDR3, the DNA is TGTGCCAGCAGCTTGGTGGGCAGTAGCTCCTACGAGCAGTACTTC. Translated: CASSLVGSSSYEQYF.

This clone was found once. The chain uses TRBV5-1 and TRBJ1-2; possible D gene TRBD1, 6 bases. V lost 1 base and J 2 bases, leaving 9 bases between the germline ends. Per germline, CDR1 SGHRS and CDR2 YFSETQ. The CDR3 is 14 amino acids. The CDR3 is CASSLQGPNYGYTF. The CDR3 nucleotides read TGCGCCAGCAGCTTGCAGGGGCCCAACTATGGCTACACCTTC.

The rearrangement uses TRBV5-4 and TRBJ2-1; the D is unclear. The CDR3 has 15 amino acids. Germline CDR1 and CDR2: SGHNT and YYREEE (reference sequence). Trimming pared 3 bases from V and 0 bases from J, leaving 10 bases between. CDR3 coding DNA: TGTGCCAGCAGCTCCATTTCGAGCTCCTACAATGAGCAGTTCTTC. Translation gives CASSSISSSYNEQFF. The full variable domain, rest sourced from reference TRBV5-4 and TRBJ2-1, is ETGVTQSPTHLIKTRGQQVTLRCSSQSGHNTVSWYQQALGQGPQFIFQYYREEENGRGNFPPRFSGLQFPNYSSELNVNALELDDSALYLCASSSISSSYNEQFFGPGTRLTVL.

The chain joins TRBV19 to TRBJ1-3; 10 nucleotides line up with TRBD1. Trimming cost V 5 bases and J 2 bases; bases outside gene matches: 9. CDR3 length: 17 amino acids. Germline lookup yields CDR1 LNHDA and CDR2 SQIVND (reference sequence). CDR3 protein: CASSARTGGIAGNTIYF. The CDR3 region has the DNA TGTGCCAGTAGTGCGAGGACAGGGGGTATTGCTGGAAACACCATATATTTT.

The chain carries TRBV6-4 and TRBJ2-1, with TRBD2 identical over 10 bases. V dropped 3 bases and J dropped 5; count of bases not matched to a gene: 7. The CDR3 runs 16 residues. CDR1 and CDR2 (germline): MRHNA, SNTAGT. This CDR3 is CASSDGPAGGNNEQFF. CDR3 nucleotide sequence: TGTGCCAGCAGTGATGGCCCAGCGGGGGGGAACAATGAGCAGTTCTTC.

J is TRBJ2-1 and V is TRBV7-2; maybe TRBD2 (7 bases). The V end was cut by 0 bases, the J end by 9 bases, with 18 bases between. The CDR3 consists of 16 residues. CDR1 and CDR2 (germline): SGHTA, FQGNSA. For the CDR3, the DNA is TGTGCCAGCAGCTTAGCGATCGCGGGGGCCTGGGCTGAGCAGTTCTTC. Residues: CASSLAIAGAWAEQFF.

The chain couples TRBV18 to TRBJ1-1; 7 bases align to TRBD1. V lost 8 bases to trimming and J lost 1 base; unmatched junction nucleotides: 4. The CDR3 length is 13 residues. Per the germline V gene, CDR1 is KGHSH and CDR2 is LQKENI. In DNA form, the CDR3 reads TGTGCCAGCGGGACAGCAGCGAACACTGAAGCTTTCTTT. Protein: CASGTAANTEAFF.

V is TRBV5-4 and J is TRBJ1-2, with TRBD1 identical over 7 bases. V lost 4 bases to trimming and J lost 1 base; unmatched junction nucleotides: 10. Germline V gives CDR1 SGHNT, CDR2 YYREEE (reference sequence). The CDR3 is 16 residues long. CDR3 sequence reads: CASSRPGQLNNYGYTF. The CDR3 DNA sequence: TGTGCCAGCAGCCGACCGGGACAGCTTAATAACTATGGCTACACCTTC.

This chain connects TRBV28 to TRBJ1-2; 7 bases map to TRBD1. This CDR3 is 16 amino acids long. The J segment lost 1 base and the V segment lost 8 bases, leaving 13 bases of the junction unmatched. In germline, CDR1 is MDHEN, CDR2 SYDVKM. CDR3 in DNA: TGTGCCAGCGAAATGCCCCGAGGGGACAGTAACTATGGCTACACCTTC. Its protein product is CASEMPRGDSNYGYTF.

The rearrangement uses TRBV11-2 and TRBJ2-7; 9 positions match TRBD1. Losses at the gene ends were 1 base for V and 6 bases for J; bases not matched to a gene: 13. The CDR3 contains 17 residues. The germline gives CDR1 SGHAT, CDR2 FQNNGV. The CDR3 reads CASSLVRGQGPPSEQYF. DNA of the CDR3: TGTGCCAGCAGCTTAGTAAGGGGACAGGGCCCCCCTTCCGAGCAGTACTTC.

This clone came up a few times. This may arise from a read error, as a much more abundant clone is one base away. Other DNA sequences in the sample encode the same CDR3. DNA of the CDR3: TGCGCCAGCAGCTCTAGCGGGGGTTACAATGAGCAGTTCTTC. This sequence encodes CASSSSGGYNEQFF. The V and J genes are TRBV5-1 and TRBJ2-1; 10 bases match TRBD2. The CDR3 contains 14 residues. Per the germline V gene, CDR1 is SGHRS and CDR2 is YFSETQ. The V and J ends lost 3 bases and 4 bases, in that order; junction bases with no gene match: 1.

The chain recombines TRBV27 with TRBJ2-3; 8 nucleotides line up with TRBD2. The germline V gene encodes CDR1 MNHEY and CDR2 SMNVEV (reference sequence). This CDR3 region has 15 residues. Germline trimming cut 10 bases from V and 3 bases from J; bases unmatched to any gene: 12. The CDR3 nucleotides are TGTGCCACCTGGAGGAGCGGGAGTTCGACAGATACGCAGTATTTT. This encodes CATWRSGSSTDTQYF.

This clone was counted once. The V gene is TRBV6-5, the J gene TRBJ2-7; TRBD1 aligns across 10 bases. Germline V gene sequence: CDR1 MNHEY, CDR2 SVGAGI. V dropped 4 bases and J dropped 2; count of bases not matched to a gene: 2. This CDR3 is 14 amino acids long. CDR3: CASSFDRGPYEQYF. CDR3 in DNA: TGTGCCAGCAGTTTTGACAGGGGGCCCTACGAGCAGTACTTC.

CDR3 sequence reads: CASAQGALNYGYTF. CDR3 coding DNA: TGCGCCAGCGCACAGGGGGCCCTTAACTATGGCTACACCTTC. The V call is TRBV4-3, the J call TRBJ1-2, with 9 bases identical to TRBD1. The length of the CDR3 is 14 residues. Losses at the gene ends were 8 bases for V and 1 base for J; bases not matched to a gene: 5. Germline V gene sequence: CDR1 LGHNA, CDR2 YSLEER.

V is TRBV5-1 and J is TRBJ2-1; TRBD2 matches 11 bases. J was trimmed by 2 bases and V by 2 bases; bases with no gene match: 6. Germline V gene sequence: CDR1 SGHRS, CDR2 YFSETQ. The CDR3 extends over 17 amino acids. DNA of the CDR3: TGCGCCAGCAGCTTACCGTCACTAGCGGGAGCCTACAATGAGCAGTTCTTC. The encoded protein is CASSLPSLAGAYNEQFF.